This record looks at one TCR beta chain sequence and its context. Its antigen remains unknown. This entry comes from a study of cytomegalovirus exposure and HLA in healthy donors. With 60 Vbeta and 13 Jbeta primers, the PCR was carried out. Assay used: immunoSEQ multiplex PCR; TCRdb lists only in-frame clones, some missing. The data hold roughly 250,000 clones, with 80% observed a single time. Donors consisted of healthy bone marrow donors. CDR3 length equals 13 residues. Between the trimmed V and J ends, which lost 6 bases and 3 bases, there was a span of 12 bases. In germline, CDR1 is SEHNR, CDR2 FQNEAQ (reference sequence). Study conclusions and caveats: Relative to the approximately 670-donor mean, N-insertions were reportedly fewer in an Asian-associated ancestry cluster in a later analysis. Presence/absence analyses treated sequencing depth as roughly uniform across donors. Most of the CMV-associated TCR beta chains (in a later analysis) appeared to be HLA-restricted.

This chain joins TRBV7-9 and TRBJ2-7, with D possibly matching TRBD2 (6 bases). The material sequenced was PBMCs. The origin of this receptor is a girl aged 2 to 10 in good health and CMV-seronegative. The CDR3 reads CASSAAGYYEQYF. In DNA, the CDR3 is TGTGCCAGCAGTGCCGCGGGGTACTACGAGCAGTACTTC.